This note documents a single T cell receptor beta chain sequence. Method: immunoSEQ multiplex PCR; TCRdb's copy keeps in-frame clones and lacks some. The profile shows some 190,000 clones, roughly four fifths of them singletons. This entry belongs to a study of blood T cell repertoires in COVID-19. Study-level background: Both acute and convalescent COVID-19 samples were obtained from the United States, Italy and Spain.

Between the trimmed V and J ends, which lost 6 bases and 4 bases, there was a span of 13 bases. The CDR3 totals 14 residues. Per germline, CDR1 MNHEY and CDR2 SVGAGI. V and J are TRBV6-5 and TRBJ1-5, with TRBD1 as a possible D gene (6 bases). The sequenced material came from peripheral blood. The source of this sequence is a woman aged 50 to 60 with acute or convalescent COVID-19. The DNA of the CDR3 is TGTGCCAGCAGGAGGGAACAGGGAAATCAGCCCCAGCATTTT. This translates into CASRREQGNQPQHF.